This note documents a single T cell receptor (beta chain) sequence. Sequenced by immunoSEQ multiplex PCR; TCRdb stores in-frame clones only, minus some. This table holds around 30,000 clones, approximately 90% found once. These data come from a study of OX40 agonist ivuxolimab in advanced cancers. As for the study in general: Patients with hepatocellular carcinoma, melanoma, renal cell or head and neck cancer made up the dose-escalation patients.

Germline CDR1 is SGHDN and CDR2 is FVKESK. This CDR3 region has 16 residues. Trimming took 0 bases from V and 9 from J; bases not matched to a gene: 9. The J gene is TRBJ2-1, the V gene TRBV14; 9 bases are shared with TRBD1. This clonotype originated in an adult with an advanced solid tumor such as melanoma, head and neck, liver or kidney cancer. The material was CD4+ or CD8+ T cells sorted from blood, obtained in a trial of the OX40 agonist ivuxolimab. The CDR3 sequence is CASSQDLGTGSSEQFF. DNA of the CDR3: TGTGCCAGCAGCCAAGACCTTGGGACAGGGAGCTCTGAGCAGTTCTTC.